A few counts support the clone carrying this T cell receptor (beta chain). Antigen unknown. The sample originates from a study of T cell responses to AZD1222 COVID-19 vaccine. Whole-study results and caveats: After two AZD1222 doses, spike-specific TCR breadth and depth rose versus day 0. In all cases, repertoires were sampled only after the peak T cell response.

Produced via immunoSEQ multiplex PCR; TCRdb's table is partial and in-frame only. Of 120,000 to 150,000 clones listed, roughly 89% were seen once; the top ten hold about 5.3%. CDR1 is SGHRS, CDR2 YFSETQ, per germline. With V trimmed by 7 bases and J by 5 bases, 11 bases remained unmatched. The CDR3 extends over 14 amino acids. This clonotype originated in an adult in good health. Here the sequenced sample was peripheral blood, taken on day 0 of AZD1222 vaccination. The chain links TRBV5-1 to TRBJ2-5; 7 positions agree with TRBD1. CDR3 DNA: TGCGCCAGCGACCTCGGGACAGAGGGGGAGACCCAGTACTTC. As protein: CASDLGTEGETQYF.